Below, 20 T cell receptor beta chains from the same sample are listed, as sequenced in a study of blood T cell repertoires in COVID-19. Sequencing was performed with immunoSEQ multiplex PCR; in TCRdb, only in-frame clones are kept and a portion is missing. The sample shows about 270,000 clones, about 86% of them seen only once. Sequencing used peripheral blood. The receptors come from a woman aged 55-69 years with active or convalescent COVID-19.

This chain links TRBV7-6 with TRBJ2-5, with TRBD1 matching 9 bases. The CDR3 has 15 amino acids. CDR1 SGHVS and CDR2 FNYEAQ come from the germline V gene. V shed 1 base and J 3 bases; nucleotides not matched to a gene: 3. This CDR3 reads CASSLGTGEEETQYF. The DNA of the CDR3 is TGTGCCAGCAGCTTAGGGACAGGGGAGGAAGAGACCCAGTACTTC.

This clone was detected only once. V gene TRBV5-6 combines with J gene TRBJ1-6, with 11 bases matching TRBD1. Germline trimming cut 5 bases from V and 8 bases from J; bases unmatched to any gene: 9. The CDR3 covers 16 residues. Germline V CDR1 and CDR2: SGHDT, YYEEEE. CDR3 DNA: TGTGCCAGCAGGTGGCGTGCGGGACAGGGGGATTCACCCCTCCACTTT. Its protein product is CASRWRAGQGDSPLHF.

The rearrangement links TRBV27 to TRBJ2-7; D might be TRBD2 (5 bases). Trimming shortened V by 3 bases and J by 2 bases, and 20 bases separated the two germline ends. CDR1 and CDR2 (germline): MNHEY, SMNVEV (reference sequence). The CDR3 extends over 17 amino acids. The DNA of the CDR3 is TGTGCCAGCAGTTTCCGAGGGCCAGGCCCCGCACCCTACGAGCAGTACTTC. Protein product: CASSFRGPGPAPYEQYF.

The J gene is TRBJ2-1, the V gene TRBV5-1; 11 bases align to TRBD2. CDR3 length: 15 amino acids. The V and J ends lost 4 bases and 6 bases, in that order; junction bases with no gene match: 6. The germline CDR1 and CDR2 sequences are SGHRS and YFSETQ. CDR3 sequence: CASSGLAGGLNEQFF. CDR3 nucleotide sequence: TGCGCCAGCAGCGGCCTAGCGGGGGGACTCAATGAGCAGTTCTTC.

Concerning this clone: The identical CDR3 is also encoded by other nucleotide sequences in the sample. The chain links TRBV12-3 or TRBV12-4 to TRBJ2-5; 8 nucleotides agree with TRBD1. The CDR3 runs 13 residues. The ends lost 2 bases at V and 5 bases at J; junction bases unmatched: 1. CDR3 protein: CASSLRQGETQYF. CDR3 coding DNA: TGTGCCAGCAGTTTACGACAGGGGGAGACCCAGTACTTC.

Only one count was recorded for this clone. V is TRBV2 and J is TRBJ2-7; 10 bases align to TRBD1. Trimming at V came to 7 bases and at J to 3 bases, leaving 6 bases not matched to a gene. The CDR3 is made up of 14 amino acids. Germline loops: CDR1 SNHLY, CDR2 FYNNEI. CDR3 region: CASTTGGRDYEQYF. CDR3 DNA: TGTGCCAGCACGACAGGGGGCAGGGACTACGAGCAGTACTTC.

This chain connects TRBV7-2 to TRBJ1-2; D uncertain. This CDR3 comprises 13 residues. Germline lookup yields CDR1 SGHTA and CDR2 FQGNSA. The V end lost 1 base, the J end lost 8 bases, and 11 bases lay between the germline ends. CDR3 sequence (DNA): TGTGCCAGCAGCTTAGGGGCGGGCGCGGGCTACACCTTC. This gives the protein CASSLGAGAGYTF. Using reference TRBV7-2 and TRBJ1-2 for the parts outside the CDR3, the full variable domain is GAGVSQSPSNKVTEKGKDVELRCDPISGHTALYWYRQSLGQGLEFLIYFQGNSAPDKSGLPSDRFSAERTGGSVSTLTIQRTQQEDSAVYLCASSLGAGAGYTFGSGTRLTVV.

The chain uses TRBV5-8 and TRBJ1-2, with D maybe TRBD1 (6 bases). CDR1 SGHTS and CDR2 YDEGEE come from the germline V gene. CDR3 length equals 14 residues. V shed 1 base and J shed 7 bases, with 14 bases lying between them. The CDR3 sequence: CASSLNRAGGGYTF. CDR3 DNA: TGTGCCAGCAGCTTGAACAGGGCGGGAGGTGGCTACACCTTC.

V gene TRBV10-3 combines with J gene TRBJ1-5; possible D gene TRBD1, 6 bases. Per the germline V gene, CDR1 is ENHRY and CDR2 is SYGVKD. This CDR3 is 15 amino acids long. Trimming cost V 4 bases and J 0 bases, with 10 bases left between them. DNA for the CDR3: TGTGCCATCAGTGTAGGGGGGGATAGCAATCAGCCCCAGCATTTT. It is translated as CAISVGGDSNQPQHF.

The genes are TRBV12-3 or TRBV12-4 and TRBJ1-3; weak D call: TRBD1 (5 bases). The CDR3 extends over 11 amino acids. Trimming removed 3 bases from V and 16 bases from J, with 13 bases in between. The CDR3 DNA follows: TGTGCCAGCAGTTTGGGCCGGGACTTGTATTTT. Its translation is CASSLGRDLYF.

The J gene is TRBJ2-3, the V gene TRBV10-1; the match to TRBD2 covers 8 bases. V shed 3 bases, J shed 0 bases, and the junction held 14 bases outside the gene matches. Germline V gene lookup returns CDR1 WNHNN and CDR2 SYGVQD (reference sequence). The CDR3 loop spans 19 amino acids. The CDR3 sequence: CASSDSRLAGDGSTDTQYF. The DNA for the CDR3 is TGCGCCAGCAGTGATAGTAGGCTAGCGGGTGATGGTAGCACAGATACGCAGTATTTT.

The CDR3 loop reads CASPPGTGVSPVNSPLHF. For the CDR3, the DNA is TGTGCCAGCCCGCCCGGGACAGGGGTAAGTCCCGTTAATTCACCCCTCCACTTT. The chain uses TRBV27 and TRBJ1-6, with TRBD1 identical over 10 bases. Per germline, CDR1 MNHEY and CDR2 SMNVEV (reference sequence). After removal of 8 bases from V and 6 bases from J, the junction contained 16 bases not matched to a gene. This CDR3 is 18 amino acids long.

V usage is TRBV7-9 and J usage is TRBJ1-2; maybe TRBD1 (6 bases). Germline loops: CDR1 SEHNR, CDR2 FQNEAQ (reference sequence). V lost 5 bases, J lost 6 bases, and 19 bases lay in between. The CDR3 is 15 amino acids. The CDR3 here is CASSAGTGRGNGYTF. CDR3 in DNA: TGTGCCAGCAGCGCCGGCACAGGGAGAGGAAATGGCTACACCTTC.

The chain joins TRBV27 to TRBJ2-5; a possible D gene is TRBD2 (7 bases). Trimming shortened V by 2 bases and J by 4 bases, and 14 bases separated the two germline ends. The CDR3 is made up of 15 amino acids. Per the germline V gene, CDR1 is MNHEY and CDR2 is SMNVEV (reference sequence). CDR3 loop: CASSLRGGGSETQYF. CDR3 in DNA: TGTGCCAGCAGTTTAAGAGGGGGGGGATCAGAGACCCAGTACTTC.

The chain combines TRBV18 with TRBJ2-7; 11 bases map to TRBD2. Per germline, CDR1 KGHSH and CDR2 LQKENI. With 3 bases clipped from V and 4 bases from J, the junction kept 8 bases outside the gene matches. CDR3 length equals 16 residues. In nucleotides, the CDR3 is TGTGCCAGCTCACCGAGAGGGCTAGCGGGGGGTTACGAGCAGTACTTC. Its translation: CASSPRGLAGGYEQYF. Full variable domain (outside the CDR3, taken from reference TRBV18 and TRBJ2-7): NAGVMQNPRHLVRRRGQEARLRCSPMKGHSHVYWYRQLPEEGLKFMVYLQKENIIDESGMPKERFSAEFPKEGPSILRIQQVVRGDSAAYFCASSPRGLAGGYEQYFGPGTRLTVT.

Here the CDR3 DNA reads TGTGCCAGCAGCTTACTAGGGGCGGGCAATCAGCCCCAGCATTTT. Its protein is CASSLLGAGNQPQHF. The V and J genes are TRBV7-9 and TRBJ1-5; tentatively, D is TRBD1 (5 bases). Trimming left V 2 bases short and J 2 bases short, with 10 bases between. This CDR3 comprises 15 residues. Germline V gene sequence: CDR1 SEHNR, CDR2 FQNEAQ (reference sequence). The variable domain in full, with the rest retrieved from reference TRBV7-9 and TRBJ1-5, is DTGVSQNPRHKITKRGQNVTFRCDPISEHNRLYWYRQTLGQGPEFLTYFQNEAQLEKSRLLSDRFSAERPKGSFSTLEIQRTEQGDSAMYLCASSLLGAGNQPQHFGDGTRLSIL.

The V gene is TRBV6-5, the J gene TRBJ1-2; the D gene is possibly TRBD1 (6 bases). The length of the CDR3 is 13 residues. Trimming cost V 3 bases and J 8 bases, with 13 bases left between them. Germline assignment: CDR1 MNHEY and CDR2 SVGAGI. This CDR3 is CASSYTGLRGYTF. The CDR3 DNA reads TGTGCCAGCAGTTATACAGGGCTTCGGGGCTACACCTTC.

This clone appeared a few times. The J gene is TRBJ1-6, the V gene TRBV7-9, with 8 bases lining up with TRBD1. Germline V gene sequence: CDR1 SEHNR, CDR2 FQNEAQ (reference sequence). V trimming: 0 bases; J trimming: 10 bases; junction bases outside the gene matches: 5. CDR3 length: 15 residues. The CDR3 spells CASSLAGQGLSPLHF. The CDR3 DNA sequence: TGTGCCAGCAGCTTAGCCGGACAGGGACTATCACCCCTCCACTTT.

This clone was recorded a few times. The DNA for the CDR3 is TGTGCCAGCAGCTCGATACTTCGCGGCCACGAGCAGTACTTC. Translating it yields CASSSILRGHEQYF. The V call is TRBV11-2, the J call TRBJ2-7; the D is unclear. Germline V CDR1 and CDR2: SGHAT, FQNNGV. There are 14 residues in the CDR3. Deletions cut 4 bases from V and 5 bases from J, with 15 bases between.

The chain uses TRBV12-3 or TRBV12-4 and TRBJ1-2, with D unresolved. V gave up 2 bases and J gave up 8 bases, with 12 bases separating them. The CDR3 loop spans 13 amino acids. CDR3 nucleotides: TGTGCCAGCAGTTTAACTCTGAGTATAGGCTACACCTTC. It codes for CASSLTLSIGYTF.